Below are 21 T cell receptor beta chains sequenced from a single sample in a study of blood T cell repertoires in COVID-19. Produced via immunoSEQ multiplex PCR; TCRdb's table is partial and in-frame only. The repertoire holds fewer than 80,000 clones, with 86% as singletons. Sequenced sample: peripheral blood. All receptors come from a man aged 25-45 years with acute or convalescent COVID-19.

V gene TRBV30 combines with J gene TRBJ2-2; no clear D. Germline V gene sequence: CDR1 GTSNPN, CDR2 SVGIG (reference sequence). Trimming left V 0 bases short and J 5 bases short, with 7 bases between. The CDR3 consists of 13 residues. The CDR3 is CAWSVTRTGELFF. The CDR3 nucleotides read TGTGCCTGGAGTGTAACGAGGACCGGGGAGCTGTTTTTT.

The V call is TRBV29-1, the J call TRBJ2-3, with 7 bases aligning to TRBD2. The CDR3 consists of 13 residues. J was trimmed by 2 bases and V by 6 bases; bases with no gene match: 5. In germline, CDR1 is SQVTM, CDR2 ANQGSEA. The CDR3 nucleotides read TGCAGCGTGACGGGGGGAGTCACAGATACGCAGTATTTT. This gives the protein CSVTGGVTDTQYF.

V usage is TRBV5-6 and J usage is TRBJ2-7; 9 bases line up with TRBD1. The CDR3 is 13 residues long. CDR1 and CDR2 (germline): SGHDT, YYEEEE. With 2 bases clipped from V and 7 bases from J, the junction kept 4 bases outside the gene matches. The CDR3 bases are TGTGCCAGCAGCTTCCGGGACAGGGAAGAGCAGTACTTC. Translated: CASSFRDREEQYF. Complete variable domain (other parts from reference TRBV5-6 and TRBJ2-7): DAGVTQSPTHLIKTRGQQVTLRCSPKSGHDTVSWYQQALGQGPQFIFQYYEEEERQRGNFPDRFSGHQFPNYSSELNVNALLLGDSALYLCASSFRDREEQYFGPGTRLTVT.

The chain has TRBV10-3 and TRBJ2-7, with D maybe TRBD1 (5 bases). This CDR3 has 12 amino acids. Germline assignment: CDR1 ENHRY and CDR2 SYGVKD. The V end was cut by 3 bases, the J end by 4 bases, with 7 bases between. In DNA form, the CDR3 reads TGTGCCATCAGTGAAGACAGTTACGAGCAGTACTTC. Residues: CAISEDSYEQYF.

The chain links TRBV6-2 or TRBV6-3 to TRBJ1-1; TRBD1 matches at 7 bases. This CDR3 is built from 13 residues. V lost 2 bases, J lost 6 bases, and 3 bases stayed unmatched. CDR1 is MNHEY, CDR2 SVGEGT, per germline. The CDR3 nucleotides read TGTGCCAGCAGTTACCCGACAGGGCCTGAAGCTTTCTTT. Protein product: CASSYPTGPEAFF.

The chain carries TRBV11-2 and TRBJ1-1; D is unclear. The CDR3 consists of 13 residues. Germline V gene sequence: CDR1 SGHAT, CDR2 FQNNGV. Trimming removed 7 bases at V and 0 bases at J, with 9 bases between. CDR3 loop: CASNFVMNTEAFF. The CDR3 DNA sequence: TGTGCCAGCAACTTTGTCATGAACACTGAAGCTTTCTTT.

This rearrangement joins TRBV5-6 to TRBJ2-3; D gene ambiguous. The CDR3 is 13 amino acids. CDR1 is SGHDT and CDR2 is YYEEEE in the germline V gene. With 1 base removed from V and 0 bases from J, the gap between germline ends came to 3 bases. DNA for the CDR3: TGTGCCAGCAGCTTGTCTAGCACAGATACGCAGTATTTT. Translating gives CASSLSSTDTQYF. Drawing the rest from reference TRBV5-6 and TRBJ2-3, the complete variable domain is DAGVTQSPTHLIKTRGQQVTLRCSPKSGHDTVSWYQQALGQGPQFIFQYYEEEERQRGNFPDRFSGHQFPNYSSELNVNALLLGDSALYLCASSLSSTDTQYFGPGTRLTVL.

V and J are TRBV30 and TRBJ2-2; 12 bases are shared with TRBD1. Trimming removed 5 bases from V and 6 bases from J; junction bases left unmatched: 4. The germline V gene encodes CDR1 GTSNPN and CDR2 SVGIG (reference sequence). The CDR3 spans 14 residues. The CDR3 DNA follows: TGTGCCTGGGGGGACAGGGGGCGCGCCGGGGAGCTGTTTTTT. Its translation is CAWGDRGRAGELFF.

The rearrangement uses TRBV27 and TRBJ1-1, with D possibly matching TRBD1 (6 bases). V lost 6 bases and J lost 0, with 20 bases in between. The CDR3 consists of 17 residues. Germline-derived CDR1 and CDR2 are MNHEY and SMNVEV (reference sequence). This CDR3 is CASRRKGQDEMNTEAFF. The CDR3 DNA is TGTGCCAGCAGGCGAAAGGGACAAGACGAGATGAACACTGAAGCTTTCTTT.

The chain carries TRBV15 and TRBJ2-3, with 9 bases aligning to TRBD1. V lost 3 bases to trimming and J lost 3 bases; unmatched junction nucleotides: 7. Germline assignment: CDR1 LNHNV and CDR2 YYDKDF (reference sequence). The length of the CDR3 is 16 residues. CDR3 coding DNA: TGTGCCACCAGCAGGGGACAGGGCTTAGTGACAGATACGCAGTATTTT. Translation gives CATSRGQGLVTDTQYF.

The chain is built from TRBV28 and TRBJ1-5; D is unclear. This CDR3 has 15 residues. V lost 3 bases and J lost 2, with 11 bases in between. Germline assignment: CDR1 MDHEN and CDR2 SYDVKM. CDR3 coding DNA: TGTGCCAGCAGTTTCGGTCATGTGGGCAATCAGCCCCAGCATTTT. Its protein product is CASSFGHVGNQPQHF.

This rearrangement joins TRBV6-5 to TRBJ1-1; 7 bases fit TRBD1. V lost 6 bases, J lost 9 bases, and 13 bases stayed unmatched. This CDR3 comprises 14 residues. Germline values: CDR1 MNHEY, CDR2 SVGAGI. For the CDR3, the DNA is TGTGCCAGCAGACTCTCCGTGGGGACAGTTAAAGCTTTCTTT. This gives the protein CASRLSVGTVKAFF.

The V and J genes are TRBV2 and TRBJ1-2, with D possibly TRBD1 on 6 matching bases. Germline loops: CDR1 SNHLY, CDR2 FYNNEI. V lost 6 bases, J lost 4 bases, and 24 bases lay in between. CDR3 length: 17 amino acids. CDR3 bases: TGTGCCAGCAGGCAGGGAAGGACAGCCCAAGGGGGCTATGGCTACACCTTC. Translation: CASRQGRTAQGGYGYTF.

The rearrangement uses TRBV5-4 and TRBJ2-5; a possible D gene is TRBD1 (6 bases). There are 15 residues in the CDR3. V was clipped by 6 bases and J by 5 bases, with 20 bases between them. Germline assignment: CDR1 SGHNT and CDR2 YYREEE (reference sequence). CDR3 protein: CASIERLGGAETQYF. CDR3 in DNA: TGTGCCAGCATCGAAAGACTTGGGGGCGCGGAGACCCAGTACTTC.

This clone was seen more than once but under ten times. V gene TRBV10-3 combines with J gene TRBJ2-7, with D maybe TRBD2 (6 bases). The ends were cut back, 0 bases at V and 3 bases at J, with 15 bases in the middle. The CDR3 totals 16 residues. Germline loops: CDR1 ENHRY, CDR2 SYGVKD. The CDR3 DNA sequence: TGTGCCATCAGTGAGTCACGACTAGTGAGGGACTACGAGCAGTACTTC. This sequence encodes CAISESRLVRDYEQYF.

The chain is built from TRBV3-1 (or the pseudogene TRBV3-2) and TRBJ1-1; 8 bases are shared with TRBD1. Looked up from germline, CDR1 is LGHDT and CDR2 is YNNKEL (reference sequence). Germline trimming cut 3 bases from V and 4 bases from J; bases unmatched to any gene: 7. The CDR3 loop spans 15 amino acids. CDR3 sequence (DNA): TGTGCCAGCAGCCATAGGACAGGGCGGGGCACTGAAGCTTTCTTT. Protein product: CASSHRTGRGTEAFF.

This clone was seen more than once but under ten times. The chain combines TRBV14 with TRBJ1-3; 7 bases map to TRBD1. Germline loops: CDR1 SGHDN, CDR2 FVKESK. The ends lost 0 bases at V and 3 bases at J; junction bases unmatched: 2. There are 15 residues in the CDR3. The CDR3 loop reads CASSQETGFGNTIYF. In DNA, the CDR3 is TGTGCCAGCAGCCAAGAGACAGGGTTTGGAAACACCATATATTTT.

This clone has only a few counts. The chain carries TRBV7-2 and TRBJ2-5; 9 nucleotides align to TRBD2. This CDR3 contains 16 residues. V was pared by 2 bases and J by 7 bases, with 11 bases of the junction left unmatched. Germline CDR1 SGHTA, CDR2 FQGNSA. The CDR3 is CASSLYHLAGRGTQYF. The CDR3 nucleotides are TGTGCCAGCAGCTTATACCACCTAGCGGGGAGGGGGACCCAGTACTTC.

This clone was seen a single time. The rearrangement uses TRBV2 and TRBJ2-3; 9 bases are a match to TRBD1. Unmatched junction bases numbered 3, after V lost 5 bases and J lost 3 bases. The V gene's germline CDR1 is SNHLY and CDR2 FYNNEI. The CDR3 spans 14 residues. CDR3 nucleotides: TGTGCCAGCAGTTCAGGACAGGGGACAGATACGCAGTATTTT. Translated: CASSSGQGTDTQYF.

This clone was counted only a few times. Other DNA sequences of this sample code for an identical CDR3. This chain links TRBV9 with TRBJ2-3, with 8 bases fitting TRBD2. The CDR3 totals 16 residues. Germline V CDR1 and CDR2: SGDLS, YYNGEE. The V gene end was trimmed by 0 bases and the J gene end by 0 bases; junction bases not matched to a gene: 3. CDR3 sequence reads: CASSVAASGSTDTQYF. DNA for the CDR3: TGTGCCAGCAGCGTAGCGGCTAGCGGGAGCACAGATACGCAGTATTTT.

The CDR3, as DNA: TGTGCCAGCAGTGCGGGTAGTGGCTCCTACAATGAGCAGTTCTTC. This gives the protein CASSAGSGSYNEQFF. J is TRBJ2-1 and V is TRBV2; D uncertain. The CDR3 length is 15 residues. Per germline, CDR1 SNHLY and CDR2 FYNNEI. Trimming shortened V by 4 bases and J by 0 bases, and 10 bases separated the two germline ends. Supplemented by reference TRBV2 and TRBJ2-1, the full variable domain reads EPEVTQTPSHQVTQMGQEVILRCVPISNHLYFYWYRQILGQKVEFLVSFYNNEISEKSEIFDDQFSVERPDGSNFTLKIRSTKLEDSAMYFCASSAGSGSYNEQFFGPGTRLTVL.